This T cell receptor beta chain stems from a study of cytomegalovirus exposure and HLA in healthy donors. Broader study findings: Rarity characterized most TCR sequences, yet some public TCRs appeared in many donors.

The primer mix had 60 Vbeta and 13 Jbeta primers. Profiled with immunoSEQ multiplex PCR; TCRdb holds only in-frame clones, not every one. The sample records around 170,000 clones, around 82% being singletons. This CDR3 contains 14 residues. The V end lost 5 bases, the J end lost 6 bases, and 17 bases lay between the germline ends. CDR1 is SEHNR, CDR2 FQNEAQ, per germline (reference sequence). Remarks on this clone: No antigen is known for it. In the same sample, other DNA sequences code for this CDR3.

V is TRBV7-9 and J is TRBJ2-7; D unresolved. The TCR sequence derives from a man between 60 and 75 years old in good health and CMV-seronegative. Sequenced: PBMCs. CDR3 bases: TGTGCCAGCAGCCCCGACACCTCCCTTGCCGAGCAGTACTTC. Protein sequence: CASSPDTSLAEQYF. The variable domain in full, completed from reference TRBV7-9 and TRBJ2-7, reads DTGVSQNPRHKITKRGQNVTFRCDPISEHNRLYWYRQTLGQGPEFLTYFQNEAQLEKSRLLSDRFSAERPKGSFSTLEIQRTEQGDSAMYLCASSPDTSLAEQYFGPGTRLTVT.